This T cell receptor beta chain was documented in a study of early T cells in non-severe SARS-CoV-2 infection. Study overall: Chains were not paired, and sequencing was done on bulk RNA from unsorted whole blood. Whole-study findings and limits: Private and CD4 specificities were missed by VDJdb matching, which favored anti-spike CD8 responses.

Turning to this clonotype: The antigen is unknown.

cDNA molecules, individually, were tagged with unique molecular identifiers. TCRdb reanalysed the 5' RACE reads using MiXCR and keeps one entry per CDR3 protein. The repertoire holds some 98,000 distinct CDR3 sequences, with roughly 9.6% as singletons. Trimming took off 0 bases at V and 7 bases at J, with 11 bases between the two ends. Per the germline V gene, CDR1 is SGHRS and CDR2 is YFSETQ. The CDR3 is 15 amino acids. This receptor was taken from an adult who was a healthcare worker with PCR-confirmed SARS-CoV-2 infection or an uninfected control (not recorded which). J is TRBJ1-6 and V is TRBV5-1; no reliable D call. Sequencing was carried out using whole blood. CDR3 sequence: CASSLDSLPNSPLHF. As DNA, the CDR3 is TGCGCCAGCAGCTTGGACAGCCTACCGAATTCACCCCTCCACTTT.